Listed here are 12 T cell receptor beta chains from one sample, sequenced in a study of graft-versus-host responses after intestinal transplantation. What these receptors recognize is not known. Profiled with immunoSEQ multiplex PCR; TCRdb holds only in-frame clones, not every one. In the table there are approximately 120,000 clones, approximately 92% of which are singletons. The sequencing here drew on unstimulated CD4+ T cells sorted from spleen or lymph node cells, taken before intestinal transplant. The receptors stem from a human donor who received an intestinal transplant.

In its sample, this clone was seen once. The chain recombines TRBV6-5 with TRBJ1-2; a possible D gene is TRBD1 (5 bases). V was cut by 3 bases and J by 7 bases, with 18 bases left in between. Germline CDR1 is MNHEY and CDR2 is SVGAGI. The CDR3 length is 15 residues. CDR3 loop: CASSYQLRDLSGYTF. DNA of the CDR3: TGTGCCAGCAGTTATCAGTTGAGGGACCTGAGTGGCTACACCTTC.

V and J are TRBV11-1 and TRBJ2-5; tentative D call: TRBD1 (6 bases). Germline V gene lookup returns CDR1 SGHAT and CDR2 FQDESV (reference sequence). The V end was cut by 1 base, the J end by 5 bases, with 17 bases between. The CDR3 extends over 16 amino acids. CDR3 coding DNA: TGTGCCAGCAGCTTAGAGGGACACCGATACGGGGAGACCCAGTACTTC. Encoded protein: CASSLEGHRYGETQYF.

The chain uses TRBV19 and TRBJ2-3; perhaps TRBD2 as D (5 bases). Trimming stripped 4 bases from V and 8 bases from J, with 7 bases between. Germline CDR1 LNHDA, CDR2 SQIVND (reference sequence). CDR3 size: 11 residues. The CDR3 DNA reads TGTGCCAGTAGTACAGGAGGTACGCAGTATTTT. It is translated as CASSTGGTQYF.

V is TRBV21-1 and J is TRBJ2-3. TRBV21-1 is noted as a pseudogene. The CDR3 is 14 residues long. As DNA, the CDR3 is TGTGCCAGCATGGGGGTCCCCAGCACAGATACGCAGTATTTT. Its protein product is CASMGVPSTDTQYF.

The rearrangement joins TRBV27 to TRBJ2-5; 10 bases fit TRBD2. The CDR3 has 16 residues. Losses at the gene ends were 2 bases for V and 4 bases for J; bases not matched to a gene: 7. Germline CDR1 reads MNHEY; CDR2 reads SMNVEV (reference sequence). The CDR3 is CASSLTKRGGLETQYF. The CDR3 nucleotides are TGTGCCAGCAGTTTAACAAAGCGGGGGGGCCTAGAGACCCAGTACTTC.

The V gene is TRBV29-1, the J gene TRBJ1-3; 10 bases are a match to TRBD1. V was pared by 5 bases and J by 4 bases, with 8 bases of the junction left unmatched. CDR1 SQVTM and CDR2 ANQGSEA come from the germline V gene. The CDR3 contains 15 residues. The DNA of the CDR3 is TGCAGCGTTAATAGACAGGGGGCGCTGGGAAACACCATATATTTT. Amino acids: CSVNRQGALGNTIYF.

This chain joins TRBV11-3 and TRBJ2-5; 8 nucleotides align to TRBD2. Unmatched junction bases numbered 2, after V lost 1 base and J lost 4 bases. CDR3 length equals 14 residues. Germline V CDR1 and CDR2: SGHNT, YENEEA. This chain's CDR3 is CASSLAGGPETQYF. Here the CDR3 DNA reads TGTGCCAGCAGCTTAGCGGGGGGGCCAGAGACCCAGTACTTC. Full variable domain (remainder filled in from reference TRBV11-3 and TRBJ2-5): EAGVVQSPRYKIIEKKQPVAFWCNPISGHNTLYWYLQNLGQGPELLIRYENEEAVDDSQLPKDRFSAERLKGVDSTLKIQPAELGDSAVYLCASSLAGGPETQYFGPGTRLLVL.

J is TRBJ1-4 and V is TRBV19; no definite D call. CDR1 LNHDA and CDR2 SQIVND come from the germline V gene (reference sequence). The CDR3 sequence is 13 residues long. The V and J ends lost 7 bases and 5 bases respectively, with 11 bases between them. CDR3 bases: TGTGCCAGTAATTACGGTCTGAATGAAAAACTGTTTTTT. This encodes CASNYGLNEKLFF.

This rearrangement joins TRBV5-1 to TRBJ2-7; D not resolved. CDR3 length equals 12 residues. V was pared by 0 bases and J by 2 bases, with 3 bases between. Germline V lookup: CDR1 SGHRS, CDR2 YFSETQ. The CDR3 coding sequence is TGCGCCAGCAGCTTGGGTACCTACGAGCAGTACTTC. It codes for CASSLGTYEQYF.

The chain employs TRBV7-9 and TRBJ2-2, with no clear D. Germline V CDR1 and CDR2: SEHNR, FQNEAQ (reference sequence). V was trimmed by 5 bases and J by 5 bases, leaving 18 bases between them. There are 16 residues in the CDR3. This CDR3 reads CASSPPGLTVTGELFF. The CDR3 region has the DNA TGTGCCAGCAGCCCGCCCGGGCTTACCGTGACCGGGGAGCTGTTTTTT.

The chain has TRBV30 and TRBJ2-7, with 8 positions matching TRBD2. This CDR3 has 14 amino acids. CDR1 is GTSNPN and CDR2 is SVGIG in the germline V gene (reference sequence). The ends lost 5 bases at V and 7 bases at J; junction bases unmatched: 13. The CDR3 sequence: CAWGWGGGTGEQYF. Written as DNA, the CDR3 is TGTGCCTGGGGGTGGGGCGGGGGGACTGGGGAGCAGTACTTC.

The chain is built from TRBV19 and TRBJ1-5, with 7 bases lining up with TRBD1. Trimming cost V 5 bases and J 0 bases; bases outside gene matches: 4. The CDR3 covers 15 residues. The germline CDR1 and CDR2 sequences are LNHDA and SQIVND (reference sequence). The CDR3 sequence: CASSAGTASNQPQHF. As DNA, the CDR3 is TGTGCCAGTAGTGCCGGGACAGCTAGCAATCAGCCCCAGCATTTT.